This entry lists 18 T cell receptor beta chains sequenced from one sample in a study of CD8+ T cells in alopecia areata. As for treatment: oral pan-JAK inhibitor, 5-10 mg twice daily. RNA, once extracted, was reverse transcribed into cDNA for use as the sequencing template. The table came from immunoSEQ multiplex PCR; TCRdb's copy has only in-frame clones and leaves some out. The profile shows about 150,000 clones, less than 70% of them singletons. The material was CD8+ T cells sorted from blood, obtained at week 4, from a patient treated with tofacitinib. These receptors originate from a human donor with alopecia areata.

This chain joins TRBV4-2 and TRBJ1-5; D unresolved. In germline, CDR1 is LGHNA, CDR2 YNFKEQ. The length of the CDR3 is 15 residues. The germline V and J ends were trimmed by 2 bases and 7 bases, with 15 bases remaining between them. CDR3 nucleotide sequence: TGTGCCAGCAGCCAAAACCTGGGCTCCAGGCAGCCCCAGCATTTT. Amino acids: CASSQNLGSRQPQHF.

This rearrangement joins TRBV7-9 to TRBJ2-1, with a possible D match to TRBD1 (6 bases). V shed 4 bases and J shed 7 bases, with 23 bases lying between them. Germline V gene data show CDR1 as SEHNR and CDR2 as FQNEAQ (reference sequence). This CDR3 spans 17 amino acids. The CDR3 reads CASSSAVVGQLENEQFF. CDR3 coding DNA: TGTGCCAGCAGCTCTGCAGTCGTAGGACAGCTAGAGAATGAGCAGTTCTTC.

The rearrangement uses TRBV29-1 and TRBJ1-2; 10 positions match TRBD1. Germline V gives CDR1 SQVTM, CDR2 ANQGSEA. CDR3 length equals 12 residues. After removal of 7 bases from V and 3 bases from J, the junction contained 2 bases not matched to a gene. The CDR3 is CSGGQGDYGYTF. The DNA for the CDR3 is TGCAGCGGTGGACAGGGGGACTATGGCTACACCTTC.

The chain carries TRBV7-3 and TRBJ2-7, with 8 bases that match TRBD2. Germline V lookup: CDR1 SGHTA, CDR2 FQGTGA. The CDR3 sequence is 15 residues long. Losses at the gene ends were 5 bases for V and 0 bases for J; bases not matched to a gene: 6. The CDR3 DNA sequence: TGTGCCAGCAGCCAAGGGGCGGGGGGCTCCTACGAGCAGTACTTC. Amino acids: CASSQGAGGSYEQYF.

CDR3 coding DNA: TGTGCCAGCAGCTTAAGGGGGGCCTCCTACAATGAGCAGTTCTTC. This translates into CASSLRGASYNEQFF. The genes are TRBV7-3 and TRBJ2-1; TRBD1 or TRBD2 may be the D gene (6 bases each). This CDR3 contains 15 residues. V dropped 1 base and J dropped 0 bases, with 7 bases sitting between them. CDR1 and CDR2 from the germline V gene are SGHTA and FQGTGA.

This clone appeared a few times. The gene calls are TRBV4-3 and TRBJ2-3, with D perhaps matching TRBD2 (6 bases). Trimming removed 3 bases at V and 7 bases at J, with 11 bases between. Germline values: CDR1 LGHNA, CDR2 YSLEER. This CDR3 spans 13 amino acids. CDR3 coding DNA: TGCGCCAGCAGCCAGGGGGAGGTGTATACGCAGTATTTT. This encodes CASSQGEVYTQYF.

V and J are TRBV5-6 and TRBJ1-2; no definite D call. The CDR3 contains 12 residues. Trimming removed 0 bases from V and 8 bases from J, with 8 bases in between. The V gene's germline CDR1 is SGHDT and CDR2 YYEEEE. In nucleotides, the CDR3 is TGTGCCAGCAGCTTGGCGTCGGAAGGCTACACCTTC. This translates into CASSLASEGYTF.

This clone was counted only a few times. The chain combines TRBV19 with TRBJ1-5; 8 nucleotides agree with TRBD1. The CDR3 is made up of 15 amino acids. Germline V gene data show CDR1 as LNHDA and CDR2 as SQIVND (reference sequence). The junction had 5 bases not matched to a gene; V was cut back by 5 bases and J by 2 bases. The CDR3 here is CASSPDREGNQPQHF. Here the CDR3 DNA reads TGTGCCAGTAGTCCGGACAGGGAGGGCAATCAGCCCCAGCATTTT.

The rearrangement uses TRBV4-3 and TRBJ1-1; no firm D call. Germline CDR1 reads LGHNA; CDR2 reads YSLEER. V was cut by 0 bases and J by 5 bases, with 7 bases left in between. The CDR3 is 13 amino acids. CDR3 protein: CASSQDSETEAFF. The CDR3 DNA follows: TGCGCCAGCAGCCAAGATAGTGAAACTGAAGCTTTCTTT.

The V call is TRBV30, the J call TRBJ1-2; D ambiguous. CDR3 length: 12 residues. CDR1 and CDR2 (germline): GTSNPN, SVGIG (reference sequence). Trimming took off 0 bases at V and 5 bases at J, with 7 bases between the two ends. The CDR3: CAWSVGAYGYTF. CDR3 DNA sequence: TGTGCCTGGAGTGTCGGAGCATATGGCTACACCTTC.

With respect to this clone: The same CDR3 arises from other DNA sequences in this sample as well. The CDR3 loop is CASSLIPYEQYF. DNA of the CDR3: TGTGCCAGCAGCTTAATCCCTTACGAGCAGTACTTC. The rearrangement joins TRBV5-6 to TRBJ2-7; D is undetermined. This CDR3 is built from 12 residues. The germline V gene encodes CDR1 SGHDT and CDR2 YYEEEE. Trimming cost V 2 bases and J 4 bases, with 7 bases left between them.

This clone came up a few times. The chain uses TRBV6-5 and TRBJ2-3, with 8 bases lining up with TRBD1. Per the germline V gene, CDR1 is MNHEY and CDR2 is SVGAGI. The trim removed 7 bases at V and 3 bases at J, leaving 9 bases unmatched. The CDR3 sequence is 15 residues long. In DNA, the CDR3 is TGTGCCAGCAACCTAGGACAGGGTTGGACAGATACGCAGTATTTT. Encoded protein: CASNLGQGWTDTQYF.

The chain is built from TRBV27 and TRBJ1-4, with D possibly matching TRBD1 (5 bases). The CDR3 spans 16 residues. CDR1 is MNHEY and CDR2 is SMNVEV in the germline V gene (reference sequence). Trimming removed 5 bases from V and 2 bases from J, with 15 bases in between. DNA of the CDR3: TGTGCCAGCAGTACCGCTTCGGAGGGGACTAATGAAAAACTGTTTTTT. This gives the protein CASSTASEGTNEKLFF.

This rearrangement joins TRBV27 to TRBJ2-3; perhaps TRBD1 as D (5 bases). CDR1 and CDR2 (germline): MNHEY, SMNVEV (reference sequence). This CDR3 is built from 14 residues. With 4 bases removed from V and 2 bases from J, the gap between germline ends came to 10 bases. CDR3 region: CASSYTDTTDTQYF. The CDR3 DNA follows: TGTGCCAGCAGTTATACGGACACCACAGATACGCAGTATTTT.

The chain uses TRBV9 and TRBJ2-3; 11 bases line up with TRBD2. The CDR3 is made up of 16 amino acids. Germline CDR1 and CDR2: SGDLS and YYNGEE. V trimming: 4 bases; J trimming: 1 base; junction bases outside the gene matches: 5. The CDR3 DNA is TGTGCCAGCAGCCCCGAGACTAGCGGGGGCACAGATACGCAGTATTTT. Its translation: CASSPETSGGTDTQYF.

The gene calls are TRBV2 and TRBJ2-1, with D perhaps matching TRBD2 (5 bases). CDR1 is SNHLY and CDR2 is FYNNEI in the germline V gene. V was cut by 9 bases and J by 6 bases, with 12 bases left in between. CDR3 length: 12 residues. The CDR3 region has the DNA TGTGCCAGTATCCTTAGCGTCAATGAGCAGTTCTTC. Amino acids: CASILSVNEQFF.

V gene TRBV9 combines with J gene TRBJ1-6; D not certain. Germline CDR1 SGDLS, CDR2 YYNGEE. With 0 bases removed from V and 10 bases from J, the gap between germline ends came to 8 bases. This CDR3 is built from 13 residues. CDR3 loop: CASSVENASPLHF. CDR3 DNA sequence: TGTGCCAGCAGCGTAGAGAATGCGTCACCCCTCCACTTT.

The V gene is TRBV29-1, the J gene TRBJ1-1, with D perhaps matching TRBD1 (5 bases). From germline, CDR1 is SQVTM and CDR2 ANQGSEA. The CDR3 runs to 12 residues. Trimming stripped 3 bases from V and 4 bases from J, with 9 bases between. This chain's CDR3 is CSVDWGSTEAFF. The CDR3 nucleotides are TGCAGCGTTGATTGGGGCAGCACTGAAGCTTTCTTT. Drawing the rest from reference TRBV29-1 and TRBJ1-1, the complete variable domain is SAVISQKPSRDICQRGTSLTIQCQVDSQVTMMFWYRQQPGQSLTLIATANQGSEATYESGFVIDKFPISRPNLTFSTLTVSNMSPEDSSIYLCSVDWGSTEAFFGQGTRLTVV.